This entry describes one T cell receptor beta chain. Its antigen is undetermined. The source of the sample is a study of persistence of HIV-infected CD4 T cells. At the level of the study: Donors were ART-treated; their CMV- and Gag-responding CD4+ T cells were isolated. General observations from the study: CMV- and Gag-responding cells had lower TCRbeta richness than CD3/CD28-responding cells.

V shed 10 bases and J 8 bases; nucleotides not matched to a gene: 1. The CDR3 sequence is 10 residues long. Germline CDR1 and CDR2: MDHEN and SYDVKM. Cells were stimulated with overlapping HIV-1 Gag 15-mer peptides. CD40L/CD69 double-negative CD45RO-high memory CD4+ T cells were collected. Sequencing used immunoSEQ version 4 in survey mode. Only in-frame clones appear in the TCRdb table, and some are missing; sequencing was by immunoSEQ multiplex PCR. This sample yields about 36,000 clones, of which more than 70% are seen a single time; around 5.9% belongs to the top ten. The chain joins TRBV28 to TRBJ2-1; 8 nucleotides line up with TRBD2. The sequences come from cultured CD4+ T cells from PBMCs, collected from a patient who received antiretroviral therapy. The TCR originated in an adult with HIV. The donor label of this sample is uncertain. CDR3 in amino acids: CATGRDEQFF. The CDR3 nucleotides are TGTGCCACCGGGAGGGATGAGCAGTTCTTC. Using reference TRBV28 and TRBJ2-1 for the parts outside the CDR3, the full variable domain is DVKVTQSSRYLVKRTGEKVFLECVQDMDHENMFWYRQDPGLGLRLIYFSYDVKMKEKGDIPEGYSVSREKKERFSLILESASTNQTSMYLCATGRDEQFFGPGTRLTVL.